This T cell receptor (beta chain) was identified during a study of CD8 T cells in Susac syndrome. Germline V lookup: CDR1 SGDLS, CDR2 YYNGEE. This CDR3 spans 14 amino acids. V was clipped by 0 bases and J by 5 bases, with 9 bases between them. CD8+ and CD4+ T cells from blood underwent TCR beta sequencing, which was carried out in a high-throughput format. Overall study results and limits: The CD4+ T cell repertoire of patients with Susac syndrome showed no detectable clonal expansion.

Note on this clonotype: The antigen is undetermined.

Random hexamers were used to reverse transcribe an amount of roughly 0.5 to 1 ug RNA. Via MiXCR, TCRdb re-called the immunoSEQ multiplex PCR reads, giving one row per CDR3 protein. Among around 170,000 distinct CDR3 sequences listed, under 97% were seen once. The sample was CD4+ T cells from PBMCs. The gene calls are TRBV9 and TRBJ2-1; D uncertain. The sequence was collected from a human donor with Susac syndrome. CDR3 coding DNA: TGTGCCAGCAGCGTAGCAGCCCTTAACAATGAGCAGTTCTTC. Amino acid sequence: CASSVAALNNEQFF.